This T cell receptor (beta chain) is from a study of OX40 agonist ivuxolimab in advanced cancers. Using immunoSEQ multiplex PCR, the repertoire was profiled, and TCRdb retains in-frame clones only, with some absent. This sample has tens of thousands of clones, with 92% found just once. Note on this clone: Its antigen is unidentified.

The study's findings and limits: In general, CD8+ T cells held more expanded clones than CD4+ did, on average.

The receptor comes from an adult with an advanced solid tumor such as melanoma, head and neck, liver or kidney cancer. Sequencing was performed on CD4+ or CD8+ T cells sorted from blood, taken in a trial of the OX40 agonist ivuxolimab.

The CDR3 region has the DNA TGTGCCAGTAGTATGCTCTGGGGCAATCAGCCCCAGCATTTT. Its protein is CASSMLWGNQPQHF. V and J are TRBV19 and TRBJ1-5; D unclear. The CDR3 is 14 residues long. V lost 3 bases and J lost 2, with 8 bases in between. Germline assignment: CDR1 LNHDA and CDR2 SQIVND (reference sequence).